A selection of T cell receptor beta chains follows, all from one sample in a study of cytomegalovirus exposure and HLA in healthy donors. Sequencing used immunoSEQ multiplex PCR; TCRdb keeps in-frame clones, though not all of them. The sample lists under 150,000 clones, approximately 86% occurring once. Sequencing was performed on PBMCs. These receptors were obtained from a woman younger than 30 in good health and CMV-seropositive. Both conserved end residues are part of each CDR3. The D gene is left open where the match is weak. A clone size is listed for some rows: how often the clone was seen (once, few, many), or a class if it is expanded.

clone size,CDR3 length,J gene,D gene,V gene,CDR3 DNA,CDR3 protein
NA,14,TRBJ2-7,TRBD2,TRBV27,TGTGCCAGCGAGAAAATAGCGGGAGCCTACGAGCAGTACTTC,CASEKIAGAYEQYF
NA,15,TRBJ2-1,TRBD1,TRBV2,TGTGCCAGCAGTCTATCCGGGACAGGGTACAATGAGCAGTTCTTC,CASSLSGTGYNEQFF
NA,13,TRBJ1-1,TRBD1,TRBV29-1,TGCAGCGTAGTGACAGGGGTGGGTACTGAAGCTTTCTTT,CSVVTGVGTEAFF
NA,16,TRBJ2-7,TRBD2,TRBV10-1,TGCGCCAGCAGAAAACTTGTCGGACTAGTAGTACACGAGCAGTACTTC,CASRKLVGLVVHEQYF
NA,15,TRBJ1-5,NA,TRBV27,TGTGCCAGCAGTTTATCATCAGGCTACAATCAGCCCCAGCATTTT,CASSLSSGYNQPQHF
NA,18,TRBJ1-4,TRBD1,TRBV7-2,TGTGCCAGCAGCTTAGAGGGTGACAGGGTGTCGATGGTGGAAAAACTGTTTTTT,CASSLEGDRVSMVEKLFF
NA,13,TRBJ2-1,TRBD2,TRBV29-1,TGCAGCGTTCGGGGGGGGAAATACAATGAGCAGTTCTTC,CSVRGGKYNEQFF
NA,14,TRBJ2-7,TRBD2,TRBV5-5,TGTGCCAGCAGTTTTATAGCGGGCAACTACGAGCAGTACTTC,CASSFIAGNYEQYF
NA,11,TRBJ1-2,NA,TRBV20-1,TGCAGTGCTAGGACAGTCCGTGGCTACACCTTC,CSARTVRGYTF
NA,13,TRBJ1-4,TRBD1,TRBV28,TGTGCCAGCAGTTTAGGGACAGTAGAAAAACTGTTTTTT,CASSLGTVEKLFF
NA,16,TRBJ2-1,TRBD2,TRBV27,TGTGCCAGCAGCCCCCAGCGGGGGGGCTTCTACAATGAGCAGTTCTTC,CASSPQRGGFYNEQFF
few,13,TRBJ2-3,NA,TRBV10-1,TGCGCCAGCAGTGAGTCGAGGGGGGATACGCAGTATTTT,CASSESRGDTQYF
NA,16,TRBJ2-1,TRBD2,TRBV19,TGTGCCAGTAGTACCACAGCGGGGGGCTCCTACAATGAGCAGTTCTTC,CASSTTAGGSYNEQFF
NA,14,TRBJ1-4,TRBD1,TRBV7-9,TGTGCCAGCAGCCCCCGCACAGGGGAGGCAAAACTGTTTTTT,CASSPRTGEAKLFF
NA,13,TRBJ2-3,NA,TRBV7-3,TGTGCCAGCAGCTTACCTAGCCTGGATACGCAGTATTTT,CASSLPSLDTQYF
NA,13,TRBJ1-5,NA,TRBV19,TGTGCCAGTGCCGACAGGAGCAATCAGCCCCAGCATTTT,CASADRSNQPQHF
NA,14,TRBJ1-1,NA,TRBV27,TGTGCCAGCAGTTTGAGGCCCACGGGGACTGAAGCTTTCTTT,CASSLRPTGTEAFF
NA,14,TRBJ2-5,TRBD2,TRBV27,TGTGCCAGCAGTGGGAGCGGGAGATGGGAGACCCAGTACTTC,CASSGSGRWETQYF
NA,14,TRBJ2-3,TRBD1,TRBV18,TGTGCCAGCTCACCCGGGACAGGGCCAGATACGCAGTATTTT,CASSPGTGPDTQYF
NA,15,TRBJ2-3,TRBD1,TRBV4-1,TGCGCCAGCAGCCCGTCCGGGACAGGGCGAGATACGCAGTATTTT,CASSPSGTGRDTQYF
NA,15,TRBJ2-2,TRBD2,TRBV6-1,TGTGCCAGCAAAGGGACTAGCGGGTTCACCGGGGAGCTGTTTTTT,CASKGTSGFTGELFF
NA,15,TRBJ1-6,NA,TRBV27,TGTGCCAGCGGGGTAGGAGGGATTAGGGGCCCACCCCTCCACTTT,CASGVGGIRGPPLHF
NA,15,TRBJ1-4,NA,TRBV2,TGTGCCAGCCTACCGTTGGTTGCAACTAATGAAAAACTGTTTTTT,CASLPLVATNEKLFF
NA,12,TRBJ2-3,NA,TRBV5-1,TGCGCCAGCAGCTTAGCGGCAGATACGCAGTATTTT,CASSLAADTQYF
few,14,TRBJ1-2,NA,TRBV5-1,TGCGCCAGCACCTCGACGACAGGAAACTATGGCTACACCTTC,CASTSTTGNYGYTF
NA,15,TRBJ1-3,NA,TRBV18,TGTGCCAGCTCACCAGTGTCAGGGGCTGGAAACACCATATATTTT,CASSPVSGAGNTIYF
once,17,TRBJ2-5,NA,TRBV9,TGTGCCAGCAGCGCCAGATCGGGTGGGCGGGCCCAAGAGACCCAGTACTTC,CASSARSGGRAQETQYF
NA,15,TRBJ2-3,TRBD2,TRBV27,TGTGCCAGCAGTACCCGACTAGCGGGAGAGGATACGCAGTATTTT,CASSTRLAGEDTQYF
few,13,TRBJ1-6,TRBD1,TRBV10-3,TGTGCCATCAGTGCCGGGACAGATTCACCCCTCCACTTT,CAISAGTDSPLHF
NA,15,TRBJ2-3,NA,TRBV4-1,TGCGCCAGCAGCCAAGGCTGGCGGGATACAGATACGCAGTATTTT,CASSQGWRDTDTQYF
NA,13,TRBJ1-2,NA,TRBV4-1,TGCGCCAGCAGCCACTCAGGCGGGTATGGCTACACCTTC,CASSHSGGYGYTF
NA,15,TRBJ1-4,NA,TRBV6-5,TGTGCCAGCAGTTTCGTGGACAGTCCTAATGAAAAACTGTTTTTT,CASSFVDSPNEKLFF
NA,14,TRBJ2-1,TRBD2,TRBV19,TGTGCCAGTAGTCTAGCGGGTTCGGAAAATGAGCAGTTCTTC,CASSLAGSENEQFF
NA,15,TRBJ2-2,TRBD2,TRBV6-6,TGTGCCAGCGGCATACTAGCGGGGGTCACCGGGGAGCTGTTTTTT,CASGILAGVTGELFF
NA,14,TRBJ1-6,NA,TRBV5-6,TGTGCCAGCAGCTTGTACCAGGGGAATTCACCCCTCCACTTT,CASSLYQGNSPLHF
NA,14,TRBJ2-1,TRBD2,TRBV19,TGTGCCAGTCTCGGGACTAGCCCTCGCAATGAGCAGTTCTTC,CASLGTSPRNEQFF